The 4 T cell receptor beta chains listed next were all sequenced from one sample in a study of CD8 T cells in ankylosing spondylitis. TCRdb fed the 5' RACE reads into MiXCR, producing one record per CDR3 protein. Here the sample spans under 200,000 distinct CDR3 sequences, under 14% being singletons. Sequencing was carried out using blood, either unsorted or a sorted T cell fraction (not recorded which). The receptors come from a male donor with ankylosing spondylitis or in good health (not recorded which).

This clonotype was detected only a few times. This chain connects TRBV2 to TRBJ2-3; D call uncertain. Germline CDR1 is SNHLY and CDR2 is FYNNEI. There are 11 residues in the CDR3. V was clipped by 7 bases and J by 5 bases, with 7 bases between them. CDR3 sequence reads: CASTPLDTQYF. The CDR3 nucleotides are TGTGCCAGCACCCCACTAGATACGCAGTATTTT.

This clonotype appeared many times. V gene TRBV14 combines with J gene TRBJ2-2; no clear D. V lost 3 bases to trimming and J lost 1 base, with 6 bases between them. The CDR3 sequence is 14 residues long. Germline V lookup: CDR1 SGHDN, CDR2 FVKESK. The chain's CDR3 is CASSQHKNTGELFF. The DNA of the CDR3 is TGTGCCAGCAGCCAGCATAAGAACACCGGGGAGCTGTTTTTT.

A word on this clonotype: A much larger clone is a single base away; this may be a read error. The chain carries TRBV20-1 and TRBJ1-1, with 8 bases lining up with TRBD1. Per the germline V gene, CDR1 is DFQATT and CDR2 is SNEGSKA (reference sequence). V shed 6 bases and J 1 base; nucleotides not matched to a gene: 13. The CDR3 sequence is 16 residues long. For the CDR3, the DNA is TGCAGTGCCCAGCGACCCCAGGGGGCCACGAACACTGAAGCTTTCTTT. Translating gives CSAQRPQGATNTEAFF.

This clonotype showed up many times. The CDR3 protein is CASSPGFFSGNTIYF. CDR3 nucleotides: TGTGCCAGCAGCCCAGGGTTTTTCTCTGGAAACACCATATATTTT. The gene calls are TRBV7-2 and TRBJ1-3, with a weak D call TRBD1 (5 bases). V was clipped by 5 bases and J by 0 bases, with 11 bases between them. Germline V lookup: CDR1 SGHTA, CDR2 FQGNSA. This CDR3 has 15 residues. Combining the CDR3 with reference TRBV7-2 and TRBJ1-3 gives the whole variable domain GAGVSQSPSNKVTEKGKDVELRCDPISGHTALYWYRQSLGQGLEFLIYFQGNSAPDKSGLPSDRFSAERTGGSVSTLTIQRTQQEDSAVYLCASSPGFFSGNTIYFGEGSWLTVV.